The 23 T cell receptor beta chains in this list originate from one sample, sequenced in a study of blood T cell repertoires in COVID-19. TCRdb keeps only in-frame clones here, not all; method: immunoSEQ multiplex PCR. The repertoire holds approximately 220,000 clones, with roughly 86% as singletons. Sequencing input: peripheral blood. These receptors were collected from a man between 60 and 75 years old with acute or convalescent COVID-19.

The genes are TRBV2 and TRBJ1-1; D call uncertain. The CDR3 totals 10 residues. From germline, CDR1 is SNHLY and CDR2 FYNNEI. Trimming removed 8 bases from V and 3 bases from J, with 4 bases in between. The CDR3 sequence is CASSHTEAFF. The CDR3 nucleotides read TGTGCCAGCTCTCACACTGAAGCTTTCTTT.

This clone occurred once. The DNA is left out, because the CDR3 cannot be placed on it with certainty; the CDR3 is given as TCRdb lists it. This chain uses TRBV4-3 with TRBJ1-1; no DNA check was done on the table's D call, TRBD1. The CDR3 numbers 12 amino acids, ends counted. Germline V gives CDR1 LGHNA, CDR2 YSLEER. CDR3 in amino acids: CASSQVGQGTFF.

J is TRBJ1-1 and V is TRBV11-2, with TRBD1 as a possible D gene (5 bases). The V gene's germline CDR1 is SGHAT and CDR2 FQNNGV. With 5 bases removed from V and 4 bases from J, the gap between germline ends came to 14 bases. The CDR3 is 14 residues long. DNA of the CDR3: TGTGCCAGCAGCCAAGGGGCGGTAAGCACTGAAGCTTTCTTT. It specifies CASSQGAVSTEAFF.

The CDR3 DNA sequence: TGTGCCAGCAGCCCCGGGGTCGATCGGGGTATTTCACCCCTCCACTTT. This sequence encodes CASSPGVDRGISPLHF. The V gene is TRBV7-2, the J gene TRBJ1-6; D is unclear. The V end lost 5 bases, the J end lost 9 bases, and 20 bases lay between the germline ends. Germline CDR1 is SGHTA and CDR2 is FQGNSA. The CDR3 is 16 residues long.

J is TRBJ1-5 and V is TRBV19; D unclear. Deletions cut 7 bases from V and 2 bases from J, with 15 bases between. The CDR3 totals 15 residues. Germline assignment: CDR1 LNHDA and CDR2 SQIVND (reference sequence). CDR3 loop: CASTLGVVRNQPQHF. In DNA form, the CDR3 reads TGTGCCAGTACCCTGGGAGTTGTACGCAATCAGCCCCAGCATTTT.

The chain employs TRBV27 and TRBJ2-3, with 9 bases aligning to TRBD1. This CDR3 comprises 14 residues. V trimming: 6 bases; J trimming: 2 bases; junction bases outside the gene matches: 3. CDR1 is MNHEY, CDR2 SMNVEV, per germline (reference sequence). CDR3 in amino acids: CASRRTGATDTQYF. DNA of the CDR3: TGTGCCAGCAGACGGACAGGGGCCACAGATACGCAGTATTTT.

This clone was observed a few times. The rearrangement joins TRBV12-3 or TRBV12-4 to TRBJ2-4, with a weak D call TRBD2 (6 bases). The length of the CDR3 is 12 residues. V dropped 8 bases and J dropped 8 bases, with 13 bases sitting between them. The CDR3: CASAFRRDIQYF. The CDR3 DNA is TGTGCCAGCGCCTTCCGGAGGGACATTCAGTACTTC.

The chain couples TRBV2 to TRBJ2-2, with 11 bases identical to TRBD2. This CDR3 is built from 14 residues. Per the germline V gene, CDR1 is SNHLY and CDR2 is FYNNEI. V trimming: 7 bases; J trimming: 7 bases; junction bases outside the gene matches: 5. The CDR3 DNA follows: TGTGCCAGCATAGCGGGGGGGTACAGCGGGGAGCTGTTTTTT. As protein: CASIAGGYSGELFF.

The chain links TRBV19 to TRBJ1-5; D gene uncertain. Germline loops: CDR1 LNHDA, CDR2 SQIVND (reference sequence). This CDR3 is 13 amino acids long. CDR3 sequence: CATGGQYNQPQHF. The DNA for the CDR3 is TGTGCTACCGGCGGGCAGTACAATCAGCCCCAGCATTTT. Based on the CDR3 plus reference TRBV19 and TRBJ1-5, the full variable domain is DGGITQSPKYLFRKEGQNVTLSCEQNLNHDAMYWYRQDPGQGLRLIYYSQIVNDFQKGDIAEGYSVSREKKESFPLTVTSAQKNPTAFYLCATGGQYNQPQHFGDGTRLSIL.

This clone has a handful of counts. The rearrangement joins TRBV10-3 to TRBJ2-1; 10 bases are a match to TRBD2. This CDR3 has 15 residues. Germline V lookup: CDR1 ENHRY, CDR2 SYGVKD. J gave up 7 bases and V 3 bases, and 6 bases lay outside the gene matches. In DNA form, the CDR3 reads TGTGCCATCAGTGACCCAACTAGCGGGAATAATGAGCAGTTCTTC. It yields the protein CAISDPTSGNNEQFF.

The J gene is TRBJ2-7, the V gene TRBV19; TRBD1 aligns across 7 bases. The CDR3 covers 15 residues. V was clipped by 3 bases and J by 0 bases; unmatched bases: 5. CDR1 and CDR2 (germline): LNHDA, SQIVND (reference sequence). CDR3 amino acids: CASSIAQGSSYEQYF. Here the CDR3 DNA reads TGTGCCAGTAGTATCGCACAGGGGTCCTCCTACGAGCAGTACTTC.

The CDR3 reads CASSYPRSFQETQYF. The CDR3 DNA is TGTGCCAGCAGTTACCCACGGTCCTTTCAAGAGACCCAGTACTTC. This rearrangement joins TRBV6-2 or TRBV6-3 to TRBJ2-5; no reliable D call. The CDR3 extends over 15 amino acids. Trimming removed 2 bases at V and 2 bases at J, with 12 bases between. The V gene's germline CDR1 is MNHEY and CDR2 SVGEGT.

Remarks on this clone: This sample also contains other DNA sequences that code for the same CDR3. This chain connects TRBV3-1 (or the pseudogene TRBV3-2) to TRBJ2-3; D unclear. Looked up from germline, CDR1 is LGHDT and CDR2 is YNNKEL (reference sequence). With 1 base removed from V and 3 bases from J, the gap between germline ends came to 5 bases. The CDR3 is 13 amino acids. The DNA for the CDR3 is TGTGCCAGCAGCCAAGCTAGGACAGATACGCAGTATTTT. This encodes CASSQARTDTQYF.

The V and J genes are TRBV14 and TRBJ2-1; 8 nucleotides line up with TRBD2. V was pared by 6 bases and J by 3 bases, with 1 base of the junction left unmatched. Germline values: CDR1 SGHDN, CDR2 FVKESK. CDR3 length: 13 amino acids. This CDR3 reads CASRGTSYNEQFF. CDR3 DNA: TGTGCCAGCAGGGGGACTAGCTACAATGAGCAGTTCTTC. The complete variable domain, with remaining parts taken from reference TRBV14 and TRBJ2-1, reads EAGVTQFPSHSVIEKGQTVTLRCDPISGHDNLYWYRRVMGKEIKFLLHFVKESKQDESGMPNNRFLAERTGGTYSTLKVQPAELEDSGVYFCASRGTSYNEQFFGPGTRLTVL.

This CDR3 is CASSYLAGGFSYNEQFF. CDR3 in DNA: TGTGCCAGCAGTTACTTAGCGGGGGGTTTCTCCTACAATGAGCAGTTCTTC. J is TRBJ2-1 and V is TRBV6-2 or TRBV6-3; 10 bases agree with TRBD2. The V gene's germline CDR1 is MNHEY and CDR2 SVGEGT. CDR3 length equals 17 residues. V dropped 1 base and J dropped 0; count of bases not matched to a gene: 3.

This clone was picked up one time. The CDR3 nucleotides are TGTGCCAGCAGTACGGACAGGGGAACTCATTCACCCCTCCACTTT. This encodes CASSTDRGTHSPLHF. The rearrangement uses TRBV6-5 and TRBJ1-6, with 9 bases fitting TRBD1. Looked up from germline, CDR1 is MNHEY and CDR2 is SVGAGI. V dropped 5 bases and J dropped 8; count of bases not matched to a gene: 7. This CDR3 comprises 15 residues.

V is TRBV5-1 and J is TRBJ2-7; 7 nucleotides align to TRBD1. The CDR3 covers 14 residues. CDR1 is SGHRS and CDR2 is YFSETQ in the germline V gene. The V gene end was trimmed by 1 base and the J gene end by 3 bases; junction bases not matched to a gene: 4. CDR3 nucleotide sequence: TGCGCCAGCAGCTTGCGGCAGGGGGTCTACGAGCAGTACTTC. The encoded protein is CASSLRQGVYEQYF.

This rearrangement joins TRBV2 to TRBJ1-1, with 7 bases fitting TRBD1. CDR1 is SNHLY, CDR2 FYNNEI, per germline. The CDR3 spans 15 residues. V lost 4 bases to trimming and J lost 0 bases; unmatched junction nucleotides: 5. DNA of the CDR3: TGTGCCAGCAGTGCACAGGGGTCCATGAACACTGAAGCTTTCTTT. Translated, it gives CASSAQGSMNTEAFF.

This chain links TRBV5-5 with TRBJ1-5, with D unclear. CDR1 and CDR2 from the germline V gene are SGHKS and YYEKEE (reference sequence). V gave up 4 bases and J gave up 0 bases, with 14 bases separating them. The CDR3 consists of 16 residues. CDR3 nucleotides: TGTGCCAGCAGCCCACAGATTTTGAATAGCAATCAGCCCCAGCATTTT. As protein: CASSPQILNSNQPQHF. Based on the CDR3 plus reference TRBV5-5 and TRBJ1-5, the full variable domain is DAGVTQSPTHLIKTRGQQVTLRCSPISGHKSVSWYQQVLGQGPQFIFQYYEKEERGRGNFPDRFSARQFPNYSSELNVNALLLGDSALYLCASSPQILNSNQPQHFGDGTRLSIL.

This clone turned up a few times. The CDR3 loop reads CASSVRAGDLWDEQFF. The DNA of the CDR3 is TGTGCCAGCAGCGTGCGAGCGGGAGATCTGTGGGATGAGCAGTTCTTC. The chain employs TRBV9 and TRBJ2-1; 8 bases align to TRBD2. V shed 2 bases and J 8 bases; nucleotides not matched to a gene: 12. In germline, CDR1 is SGDLS, CDR2 YYNGEE. The CDR3 length is 16 residues.

The rearrangement links TRBV5-6 to TRBJ2-2; no clear D gene. In germline, CDR1 is SGHDT, CDR2 YYEEEE. The CDR3 loop spans 15 amino acids. V shed 3 bases and J shed 2 bases, with 11 bases lying between them. The CDR3 coding sequence is TGTGCCAGCAGCTCCAATACCAGAAACACCGGGGAGCTGTTTTTT. Amino acids: CASSSNTRNTGELFF.

J is TRBJ2-1 and V is TRBV6-5; 7 bases fit TRBD1. The CDR3 runs to 13 residues. CDR1 is MNHEY, CDR2 SVGAGI, per germline. V lost 2 bases to trimming and J lost 8 bases; unmatched junction nucleotides: 3. CDR3 sequence (DNA): TGTGCCAGCAGTTACGTGACAGGGCATGAGCAGTTCTTC. Protein product: CASSYVTGHEQFF.

This clone appeared a few times. The genes are TRBV15 and TRBJ1-2, with 9 bases matching TRBD1. V shed 3 bases, J shed 5 bases, and the junction held 4 bases outside the gene matches. The germline V gene encodes CDR1 LNHNV and CDR2 YYDKDF (reference sequence). The CDR3 contains 14 residues. CDR3 nucleotides: TGTGCCACCAGCAGGGCCGGGACAGGGTATGGCTACACCTTC. Encoded protein: CATSRAGTGYGYTF.